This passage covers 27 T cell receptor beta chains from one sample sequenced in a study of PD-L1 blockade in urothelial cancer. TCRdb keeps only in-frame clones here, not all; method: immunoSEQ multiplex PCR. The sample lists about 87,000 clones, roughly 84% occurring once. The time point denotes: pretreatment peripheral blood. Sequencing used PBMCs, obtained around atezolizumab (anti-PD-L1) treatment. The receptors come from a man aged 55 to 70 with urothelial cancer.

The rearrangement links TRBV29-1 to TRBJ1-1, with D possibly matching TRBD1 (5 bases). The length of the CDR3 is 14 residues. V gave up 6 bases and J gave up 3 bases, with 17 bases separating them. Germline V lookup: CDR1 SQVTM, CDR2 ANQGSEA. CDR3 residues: CSVRLQAGDTEAFF. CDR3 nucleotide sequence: TGCAGCGTCAGGCTACAGGCTGGCGACACTGAAGCTTTCTTT.

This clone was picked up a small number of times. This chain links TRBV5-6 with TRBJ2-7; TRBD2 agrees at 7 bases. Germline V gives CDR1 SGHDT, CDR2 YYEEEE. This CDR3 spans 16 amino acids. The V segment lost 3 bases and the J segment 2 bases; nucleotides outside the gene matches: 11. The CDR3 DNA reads TGTGCCAGCAGCTCTCCTGGCGGGAGCCCCACCTACGAGCAGTACTTC. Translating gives CASSSPGGSPTYEQYF.

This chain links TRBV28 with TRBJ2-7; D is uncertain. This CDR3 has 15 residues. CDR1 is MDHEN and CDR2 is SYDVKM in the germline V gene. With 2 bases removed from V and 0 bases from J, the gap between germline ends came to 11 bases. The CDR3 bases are TGTGCCAGCAGTTTAATCCAGGCGAGCTCCTACGAGCAGTACTTC. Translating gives CASSLIQASSYEQYF.

The CDR3 sequence: CASSLASGGRYEQYF. The CDR3 region has the DNA TGTGCCAGCAGCTTGGCTAGCGGGGGGAGATACGAGCAGTACTTC. The chain couples TRBV5-4 to TRBJ2-7; 11 bases are shared with TRBD2. CDR1 is SGHNT, CDR2 YYREEE, per germline (reference sequence). The trim removed 0 bases at V and 4 bases at J, leaving 3 bases unmatched. This CDR3 contains 15 residues.

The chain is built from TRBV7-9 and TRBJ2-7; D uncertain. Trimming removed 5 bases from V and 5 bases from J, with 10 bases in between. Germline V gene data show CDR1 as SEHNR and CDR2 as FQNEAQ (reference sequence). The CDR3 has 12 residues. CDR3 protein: CASSSRGHEQYF. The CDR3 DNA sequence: TGTGCCAGCAGCAGCAGAGGTCACGAGCAGTACTTC.

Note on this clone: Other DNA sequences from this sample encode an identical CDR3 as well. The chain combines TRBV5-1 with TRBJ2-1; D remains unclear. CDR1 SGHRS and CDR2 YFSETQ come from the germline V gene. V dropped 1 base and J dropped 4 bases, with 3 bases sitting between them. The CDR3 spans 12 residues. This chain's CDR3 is CASSLPYNEQFF. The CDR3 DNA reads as TGCGCCAGCAGCTTGCCTTACAATGAGCAGTTCTTC.

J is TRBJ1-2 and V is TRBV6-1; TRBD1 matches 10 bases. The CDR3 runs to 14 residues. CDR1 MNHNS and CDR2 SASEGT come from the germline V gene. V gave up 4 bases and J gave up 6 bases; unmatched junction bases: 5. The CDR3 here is CASSAAGTGDGYTF. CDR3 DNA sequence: TGTGCCAGCAGTGCAGCCGGGACAGGGGATGGCTACACCTTC.

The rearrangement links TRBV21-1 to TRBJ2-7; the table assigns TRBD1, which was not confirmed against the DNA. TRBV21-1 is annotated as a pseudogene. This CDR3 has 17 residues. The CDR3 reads CASRHAVRDRATYEQYF. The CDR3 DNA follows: TGTGCCAGCAGGCATGCCGTGAGGGACAGGGCAACCTACGAGCAGTACTTC.

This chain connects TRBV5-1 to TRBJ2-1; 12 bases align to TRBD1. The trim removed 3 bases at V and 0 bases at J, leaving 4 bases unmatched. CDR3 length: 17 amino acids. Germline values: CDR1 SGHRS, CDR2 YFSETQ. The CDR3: CASSSGQGAGSYNEQFF. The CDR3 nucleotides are TGCGCCAGCAGCTCGGGACAGGGGGCCGGCTCCTACAATGAGCAGTTCTTC.

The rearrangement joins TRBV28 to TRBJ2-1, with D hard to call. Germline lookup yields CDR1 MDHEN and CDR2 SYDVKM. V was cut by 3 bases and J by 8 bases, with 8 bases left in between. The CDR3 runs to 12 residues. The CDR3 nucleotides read TGTGCCAGCAGTTTTCCTCAGTATGAGCAGTTCTTC. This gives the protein CASSFPQYEQFF.

The CDR3 DNA sequence: TGTGCCAGCAGTTTTGCCGGATTCGGACTAGCGGGAGGGGCAGATACGCAGTATTTT. Residues: CASSFAGFGLAGGADTQYF. The genes are TRBV28 and TRBJ2-3; TRBD2 matches at 15 bases. Germline assignment: CDR1 MDHEN and CDR2 SYDVKM. The CDR3 has 19 residues. V shed 3 bases, J shed 4 bases, and the junction held 11 bases outside the gene matches. The full variable domain, with the rest looked up from reference TRBV28 and TRBJ2-3, is DVKVTQSSRYLVKRTGEKVFLECVQDMDHENMFWYRQDPGLGLRLIYFSYDVKMKEKGDIPEGYSVSREKKERFSLILESASTNQTSMYLCASSFAGFGLAGGADTQYFGPGTRLTVL.

The CDR3 bases are TGTGCCAGCAGCCGTAACAGGGGGGAGACCCAGTACTTC. The encoded protein is CASSRNRGETQYF. The chain couples TRBV19 to TRBJ2-5; TRBD1 aligns across 8 bases. Germline V gives CDR1 LNHDA, CDR2 SQIVND (reference sequence). The length of the CDR3 is 13 residues. V dropped 9 bases and J dropped 5; count of bases not matched to a gene: 8.

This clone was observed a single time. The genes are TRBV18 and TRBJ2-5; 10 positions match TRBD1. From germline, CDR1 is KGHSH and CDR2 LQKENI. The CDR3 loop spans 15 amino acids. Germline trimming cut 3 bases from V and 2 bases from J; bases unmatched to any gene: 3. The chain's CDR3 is CASSPRTGGQETQYF. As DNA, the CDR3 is TGTGCCAGCTCACCGCGGACAGGGGGGCAAGAGACCCAGTACTTC. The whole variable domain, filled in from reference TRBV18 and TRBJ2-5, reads NAGVMQNPRHLVRRRGQEARLRCSPMKGHSHVYWYRQLPEEGLKFMVYLQKENIIDESGMPKERFSAEFPKEGPSILRIQQVVRGDSAAYFCASSPRTGGQETQYFGPGTRLLVL.

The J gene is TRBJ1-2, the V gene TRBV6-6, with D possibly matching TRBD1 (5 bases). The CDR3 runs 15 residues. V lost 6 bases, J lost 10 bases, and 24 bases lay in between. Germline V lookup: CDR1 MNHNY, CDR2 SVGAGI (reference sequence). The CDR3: CASRPDQGITPSYTF. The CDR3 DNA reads TGTGCCAGCAGACCAGACCAGGGTATAACGCCCTCCTACACCTTC.

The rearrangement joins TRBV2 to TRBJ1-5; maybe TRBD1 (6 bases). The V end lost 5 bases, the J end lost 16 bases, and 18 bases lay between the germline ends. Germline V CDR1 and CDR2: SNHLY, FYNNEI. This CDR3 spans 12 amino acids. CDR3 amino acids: CASSLQGYNPHF. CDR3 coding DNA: TGTGCCAGCAGTTTACAGGGCTACAATCCACATTTT. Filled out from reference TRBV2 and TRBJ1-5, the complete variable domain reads EPEVTQTPSHQVTQMGQEVILRCVPISNHLYFYWYRQILGQKVEFLVSFYNNEISEKSEIFDDQFSVERPDGSNFTLKIRSTKLEDSAMYFCASSLQGYNPHFGDGTRLSIL.

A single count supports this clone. The DNA for the CDR3 is TGTGCCAGCTCAACCTCGGGGGTCACCACAGATACGCAGTATTTT. It is translated as CASSTSGVTTDTQYF. V is TRBV18 and J is TRBJ2-3, with D possibly being TRBD2 (6 bases). Germline CDR1 and CDR2: KGHSH and LQKENI. CDR3 length equals 15 residues. The germline V and J ends were trimmed by 5 bases and 2 bases, with 14 bases remaining between them.

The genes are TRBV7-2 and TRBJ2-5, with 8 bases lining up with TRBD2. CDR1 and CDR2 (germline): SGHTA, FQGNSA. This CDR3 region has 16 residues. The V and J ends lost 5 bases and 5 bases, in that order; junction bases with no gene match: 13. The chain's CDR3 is CASSKTGRGVWETQYF. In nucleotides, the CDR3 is TGTGCCAGCAGCAAAACCGGGAGGGGAGTTTGGGAGACCCAGTACTTC.

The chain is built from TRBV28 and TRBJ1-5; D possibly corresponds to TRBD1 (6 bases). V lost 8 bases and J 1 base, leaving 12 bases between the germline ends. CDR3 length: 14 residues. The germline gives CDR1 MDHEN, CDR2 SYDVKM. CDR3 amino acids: CASHNQGSNQPQHF. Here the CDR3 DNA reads TGTGCCAGCCACAACCAGGGGAGCAATCAGCCCCAGCATTTT.

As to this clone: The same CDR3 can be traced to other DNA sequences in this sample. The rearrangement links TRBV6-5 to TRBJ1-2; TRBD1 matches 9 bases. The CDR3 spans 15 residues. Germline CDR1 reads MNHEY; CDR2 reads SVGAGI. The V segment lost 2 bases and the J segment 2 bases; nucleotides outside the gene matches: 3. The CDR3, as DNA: TGTGCCAGCAGTTACAGTGGGACAGGGAACTATGGCTACACCTTC. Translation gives CASSYSGTGNYGYTF.

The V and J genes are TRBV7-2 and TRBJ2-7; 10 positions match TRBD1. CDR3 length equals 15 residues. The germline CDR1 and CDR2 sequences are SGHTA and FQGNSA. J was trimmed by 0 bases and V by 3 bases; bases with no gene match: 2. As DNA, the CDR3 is TGTGCCAGCAGCTTGGACAGGGGGGGCTCCTACGAGCAGTACTTC. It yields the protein CASSLDRGGSYEQYF.

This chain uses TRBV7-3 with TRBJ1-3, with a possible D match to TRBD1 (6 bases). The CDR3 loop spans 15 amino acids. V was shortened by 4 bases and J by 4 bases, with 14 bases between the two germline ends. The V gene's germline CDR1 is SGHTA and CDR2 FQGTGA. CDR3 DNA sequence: TGTGCCAGCAGCTCTAGTCCCGGGACAGGAAACACCATATATTTT. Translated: CASSSSPGTGNTIYF.

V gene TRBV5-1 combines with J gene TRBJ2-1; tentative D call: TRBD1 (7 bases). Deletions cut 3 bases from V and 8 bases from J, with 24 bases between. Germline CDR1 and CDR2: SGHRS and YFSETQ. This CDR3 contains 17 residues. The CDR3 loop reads CASSSRTSRGTRHEQFF. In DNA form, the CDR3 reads TGCGCCAGCAGCTCGAGAACTTCCAGGGGGACTCGACATGAGCAGTTCTTC.

The CDR3 sequence is CAWSQTPSVEQYF. The DNA of the CDR3 is TGTGCCTGGAGCCAAACCCCTAGCGTCGAGCAGTACTTC. The genes are TRBV30 and TRBJ2-7; maybe TRBD2 (6 bases). The CDR3 is 13 amino acids. V lost 3 bases and J lost 6, with 15 bases in between. Germline assignment: CDR1 GTSNPN and CDR2 SVGIG (reference sequence). Combining the CDR3 with reference TRBV30 and TRBJ2-7 gives the whole variable domain SQTIHQWPATLVQPVGSPLSLECTVEGTSNPNLYWYRQAAGRGLQLLFYSVGIGQISSEVPQNLSASRPQDRQFILSSKKLLLSDSGFYLCAWSQTPSVEQYFGPGTRLTVT.

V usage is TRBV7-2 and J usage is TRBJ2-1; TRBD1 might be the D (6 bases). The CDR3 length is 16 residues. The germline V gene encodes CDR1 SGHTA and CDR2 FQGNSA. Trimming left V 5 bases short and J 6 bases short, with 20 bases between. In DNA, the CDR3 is TGTGCCAGCAGCGGGGCCGGAGACAGGAGTCTCAATGAGCAGTTCTTC. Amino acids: CASSGAGDRSLNEQFF.

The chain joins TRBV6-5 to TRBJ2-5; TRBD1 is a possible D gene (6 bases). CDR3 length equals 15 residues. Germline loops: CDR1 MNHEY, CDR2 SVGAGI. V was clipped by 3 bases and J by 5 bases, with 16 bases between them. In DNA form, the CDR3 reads TGTGCCAGCAGTTATGGACAGAAATATGCGGAGACCCAGTACTTC. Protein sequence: CASSYGQKYAETQYF.

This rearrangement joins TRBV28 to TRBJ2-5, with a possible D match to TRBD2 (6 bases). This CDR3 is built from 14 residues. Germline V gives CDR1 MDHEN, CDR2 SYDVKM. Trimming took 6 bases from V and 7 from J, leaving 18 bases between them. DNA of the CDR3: TGTGCCAGCAGCCTCGGACTACGGGGCGGGACCCAGTACTTC. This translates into CASSLGLRGGTQYF.

The CDR3 is CASSFTGAGNTIYF. CDR3 bases: TGTGCCAGCAGTTTTACAGGGGCTGGAAACACCATATATTTT. The chain combines TRBV27 with TRBJ1-3, with 7 bases that match TRBD1. The germline CDR1 and CDR2 sequences are MNHEY and SMNVEV (reference sequence). V lost 3 bases, J lost 2 bases, and 1 base stayed unmatched. This CDR3 is built from 14 residues.